The sequence of this T cell receptor beta chain was determined in a study of Ad26.COV2.S vaccination and SARS-CoV-2 variants. Sequencing was performed with immunoSEQ multiplex PCR; in TCRdb, only in-frame clones are kept and a portion is missing. The repertoire includes about 320,000 clones, 85% of them detected once, and 2% to 2.5% sits in the top ten. The CDR3 is 16 amino acids. The trim removed 4 bases at V and 4 bases at J, leaving 5 bases unmatched. The germline CDR1 and CDR2 sequences are MNHEY and SMNVEV (reference sequence). The sample's treatment: 15 to 20 received Ad26.COV2.S at low or high dose, single or two shots; about 5 received placebo; per-sample allocation not given. Following the first vaccine or placebo injection, samples were taken on day 63.

This chain joins TRBV27 and TRBJ1-4, with 11 bases fitting TRBD1. This TCR came from a person between 18 and 59 years old who received the Ad26.COV2.S COVID-19 vaccine or a placebo. Sequences were derived from peripheral blood, sampled in a trial of Ad26.COV2.S vaccine versus placebo. CDR3 protein: CASSSRTGGYNEKLFF. CDR3 sequence (DNA): TGTGCCAGCAGTTCCCGGACAGGGGGCTATAATGAAAAACTGTTTTTT.